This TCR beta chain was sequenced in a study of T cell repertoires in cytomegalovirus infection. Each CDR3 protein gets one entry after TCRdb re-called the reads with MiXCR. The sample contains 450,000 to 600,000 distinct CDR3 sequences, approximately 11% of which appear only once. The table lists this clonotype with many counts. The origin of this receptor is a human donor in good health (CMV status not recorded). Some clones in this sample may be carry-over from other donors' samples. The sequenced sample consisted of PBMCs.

CDR3 coding DNA: TGTGCCAGCAGTTACGGGGGATCAGATACGCAGTATTTT. Protein: CASSYGGSDTQYF. V gene TRBV27 combines with J gene TRBJ2-3; tentative D call: TRBD2 (6 bases). V dropped 4 bases and J dropped 4 bases, with 9 bases sitting between them. This CDR3 comprises 13 residues. The germline V gene encodes CDR1 MNHEY and CDR2 SMNVEV (reference sequence).